This T cell receptor beta chain was sequenced for a study of vaccination effects on CD4 cells after COVID-19. Study-wide results and caveats: Long after vaccination, the clones induced by infection and by vaccine shrank markedly in size.

This clone was seen only a few times. Its antigen is not identified. V shed 1 base and J shed 7 bases, with 20 bases lying between them. From germline, CDR1 is MGHRA and CDR2 YSYEKL. This CDR3 is built from 17 residues. Sequenced by immunoSEQ multiplex PCR; TCRdb stores in-frame clones only, minus some. The sample includes some 31,000 clones, around 78% of them seen just once. With the ViraFEST assay, the study expanded antigen-specific CD4+ T cells using viral peptide pools, then sequenced them. Having been cultured for about 10 days, the cells underwent CD4+ T cell isolation. The study found no prior SARS-CoV-2 infection in the vaccine recipients, who tested negative for nucleocapsid antibodies. Two million PBMC per well received around 9.3 IU/ml IL-2 and roughly 9.2 ug/ml peptides in culture. On day 3 and again on day 7, half the medium was replaced with IL-2 medium.

The gene calls are TRBV4-1 and TRBJ2-1; weak D call: TRBD1 (5 bases). This material consisted of CD4+ T cells from PBMCs cultured with HCoV-OC43 spike peptides, taken before COVID-19 vaccination. Subset: HCoV-OC43 spike overlapping peptide pool stimulation. The sequence was collected from a human donor who received a COVID-19 vaccine. CDR3 sequence (DNA): TGCGCCAGCAGCCAAGTGGACATGGGCTTTCGGCTGAATGAGCAGTTCTTC. It translates to CASSQVDMGFRLNEQFF.